This T cell receptor beta chain stems from a study of cytomegalovirus exposure and HLA in healthy donors. The PCR made use of 60 Vbeta and 13 Jbeta primers. Libraries were prepared by immunoSEQ multiplex PCR; TCRdb keeps only in-frame clonotypes and omits some of them. The table records around 200,000 clones, around four fifths of them present only once. With respect to this clone: The antigen remains unidentified.

Study-level results: High specificity and sensitivity for cytomegalovirus status were reported for the classifier. Several V segments, TRBV6-2 and TRBV6-3 among them, could not be told apart and were dropped.

The J segment lost 1 base and the V segment lost 6 bases, leaving 3 bases of the junction unmatched. There are 14 residues in the CDR3. Germline lookup yields CDR1 MNHEY and CDR2 SVGAGI. The receptor's source is a woman between 50 and 59 years old in good health and CMV-seropositive. Sequencing used PBMCs. The genes are TRBV6-5 and TRBJ1-1, with 9 bases matching TRBD1. The CDR3 DNA sequence: TGTGCCAGCAGAAAGGGACAGGGGAACACTGAAGCTTTCTTT. It encodes CASRKGQGNTEAFF.